A single sample gave rise to the 32 T cell receptor beta chains below, sequenced in a study of identical twins. Each CDR3 protein is one row after TCRdb ran MiXCR on the 5' RACE reads. This table has about 890,000 distinct CDR3 sequences, approximately 13% appearing once. These sequences were also reported in another study, on yellow fever vaccine responses in identical twins.

The sequenced material came from PBMCs. The receptors shown here come from a woman in her late teens or twenties in good health.

Only a few counts were recorded for this clonotype. In DNA form, the CDR3 reads TGTGCCAGCAGCTTAGTGATGGGGAGCACAGATACGCAGTATTTT. Translated: CASSLVMGSTDTQYF. This chain joins TRBV7-2 and TRBJ2-3, with unresolved D. The ends were cut back, 1 base at V and 0 bases at J, with 8 bases in the middle. Germline V gene data show CDR1 as SGHTA and CDR2 as FQGNSA. This CDR3 is built from 15 residues. The full variable domain, its missing parts supplied by reference TRBV7-2 and TRBJ2-3, is GAGVSQSPSNKVTEKGKDVELRCDPISGHTALYWYRQSLGQGLEFLIYFQGNSAPDKSGLPSDRFSAERTGGSVSTLTIQRTQQEDSAVYLCASSLVMGSTDTQYFGPGTRLTVL.

The genes are TRBV10-2 and TRBJ1-2, with D perhaps TRBD1 (6 bases). V lost 5 bases to trimming and J lost 5 bases, with 9 bases between them. This CDR3 has 12 residues. Germline CDR1 and CDR2: WSHSY and SAAADI. As DNA, the CDR3 is TGCGCCAGCAGTAAAGGACAGTATGGCTACACCTTC. The encoded protein is CASSKGQYGYTF.

This clonotype was counted ten times or more. The chain's CDR3 is CATSETGNEQYF. The DNA of the CDR3 is TGTGCCACCAGTGAGACAGGGAACGAGCAGTACTTC. The V gene is TRBV24-1, the J gene TRBJ2-7, with 7 bases lining up with TRBD1. V gave up 4 bases and J gave up 5 bases; unmatched junction bases: 1. Germline V CDR1 and CDR2: KGHDR, SFDVKD. The CDR3 runs to 12 residues.

The chain links TRBV20-1 to TRBJ2-4; 8 bases agree with TRBD2. J lost 0 bases, V lost 2 bases, and 9 bases had no gene match. This CDR3 comprises 17 residues. CDR1 DFQATT and CDR2 SNEGSKA come from the germline V gene (reference sequence). The CDR3 bases are TGCAGTGCTAGACCCATCGCGGGGGGAGTAGCCAAAAACATTCAGTACTTC. Translation: CSARPIAGGVAKNIQYF.

There are a few counts of this clonotype. This chain uses TRBV2 with TRBJ2-3; TRBD1 aligns across 7 bases. The trim removed 6 bases at V and 6 bases at J, leaving 9 bases unmatched. CDR3 length: 14 residues. The germline gives CDR1 SNHLY, CDR2 FYNNEI. The CDR3 loop reads CASRNRQGWDTQYF. For the CDR3, the DNA is TGTGCCAGCAGAAACCGACAGGGTTGGGATACGCAGTATTTT. The entire variable domain, with the rest obtained from reference TRBV2 and TRBJ2-3, is as follows: EPEVTQTPSHQVTQMGQEVILRCVPISNHLYFYWYRQILGQKVEFLVSFYNNEISEKSEIFDDQFSVERPDGSNFTLKIRSTKLEDSAMYFCASRNRQGWDTQYFGPGTRLTVL.

As to this clonotype: At one end the junction does not follow the germline gene, possibly because of a read error. The rearrangement links TRBV4-2 to TRBJ1-1; D call uncertain. This CDR3 comprises 14 residues. From germline, CDR1 is LGHNA and CDR2 YNFKEQ. CDR3 nucleotide sequence: TGTGCCATCAGCGCCGGGCTCCTCTGCTCTGAAGCTTTCTTT. Translation: CAISAGLLCSEAFF.

The rearrangement links TRBV10-3 to TRBJ1-1; D is undetermined. Trimming took off 2 bases at V and 3 bases at J, with 16 bases between the two ends. The CDR3 sequence is 16 residues long. Looked up from germline, CDR1 is ENHRY and CDR2 is SYGVKD. The CDR3 loop reads CAISERGEVRDTEAFF. The DNA for the CDR3 is TGTGCCATCAGTGAGCGTGGGGAAGTGCGGGACACTGAAGCTTTCTTT.

The chain has TRBV5-4 and TRBJ2-5, with 11 bases that match TRBD2. V lost 4 bases and J lost 1; bases outside the gene matches: 6. CDR1 is SGHNT and CDR2 is YYREEE in the germline V gene (reference sequence). CDR3 size: 16 residues. This CDR3 reads CASSPGLAETQETQYF. The CDR3 bases are TGTGCCAGCAGCCCGGGACTAGCGGAGACCCAAGAGACCCAGTACTTC.

This clonotype has only a few counts. The chain couples TRBV20-1 to TRBJ1-4, with D perhaps TRBD1 (5 bases). Trimming stripped 3 bases from V and 0 bases from J, with 11 bases between. The CDR3 runs to 15 residues. Germline lookup yields CDR1 DFQATT and CDR2 SNEGSKA (reference sequence). The CDR3 region has the DNA TGCAGTGCTAGGAGGGGCGCCTCAACTAATGAAAAACTGTTTTTT. Translating gives CSARRGASTNEKLFF.

This clonotype was picked up a small number of times. This chain connects TRBV6-5 to TRBJ2-1; D is undetermined. V lost 2 bases and J 7 bases, leaving 12 bases between the germline ends. Germline CDR1 and CDR2: MNHEY and SVGAGI. CDR3 size: 14 residues. The CDR3, as DNA: TGTGCCAGCAGTTACCTCCCCGGATTGAATGAGCAGTTCTTC. It encodes CASSYLPGLNEQFF.

The chain uses TRBV4-1 and TRBJ2-2; D is perhaps TRBD1 (6 bases). V lost 3 bases to trimming and J lost 5 bases, with 13 bases between them. Germline V CDR1 and CDR2: MGHRA, YSYEKL. There are 15 residues in the CDR3. The CDR3 loop is CASSQSLGGTGELFF. The CDR3 region has the DNA TGCGCCAGCAGCCAGTCCCTAGGGGGAACCGGGGAGCTGTTTTTT.

V gene TRBV10-1 combines with J gene TRBJ1-5; D not certain. Germline values: CDR1 WNHNN, CDR2 SYGVQD (reference sequence). The CDR3 length is 13 residues. V lost 2 bases and J 7 bases, leaving 9 bases between the germline ends. CDR3 in amino acids: CASSESPRQPQHF. The CDR3, as DNA: TGCGCCAGCAGTGAGAGCCCCCGGCAGCCCCAGCATTTT.

The rearrangement uses TRBV11-2 and TRBJ2-3; TRBD1 agrees at 8 bases. Germline V gives CDR1 SGHAT, CDR2 FQNNGV. V gave up 5 bases and J gave up 3 bases; unmatched junction bases: 10. This CDR3 is 16 amino acids long. CDR3 in DNA: TGTGCCAGCAGCCTCATAACAGGGGGAATGACAGATACGCAGTATTTT. It translates to CASSLITGGMTDTQYF.

This clonotype was seen only a few times. The chain carries TRBV5-1 and TRBJ1-2, with D possibly matching TRBD1 (5 bases). Germline values: CDR1 SGHRS, CDR2 YFSETQ. This CDR3 region has 14 residues. Trimming took 4 bases from V and 0 from J, leaving 10 bases between them. The CDR3 loop reads CASSERGPNYGYTF. CDR3 sequence (DNA): TGCGCCAGCAGCGAGAGGGGACCTAACTATGGCTACACCTTC.

The chain is built from TRBV12-3 or TRBV12-4 and TRBJ1-5; D ambiguous. The CDR3 length is 14 residues. Trimming stripped 3 bases from V and 0 bases from J, with 6 bases between. CDR3 region: CASSFMGSNQPQHF. The DNA for the CDR3 is TGTGCCAGCAGTTTCATGGGTAGCAATCAGCCCCAGCATTTT.

This clonotype was counted only a few times. V usage is TRBV15 and J usage is TRBJ2-1, with 8 positions matching TRBD2. The junction had 23 bases not matched to a gene; V was cut back by 3 bases and J by 1 base. Germline V gene sequence: CDR1 LNHNV, CDR2 YYDKDF (reference sequence). This CDR3 has 22 residues. The CDR3 DNA is TGTGCCACCAGCAGGCGTACAGAAGGGAGATACCAGCGGGAGCTTTCCTACAATGAGCAGTTCTTC. This codes for CATSRRTEGRYQRELSYNEQFF.

V usage is TRBV24-1 and J usage is TRBJ2-1; 8 bases align to TRBD2. After removal of 3 bases from V and 6 bases from J, the junction contained 3 bases not matched to a gene. Germline CDR1 reads KGHDR; CDR2 reads SFDVKD. There are 14 residues in the CDR3. This CDR3 is CATSDPGGANEQFF. In DNA, the CDR3 is TGTGCCACCAGTGATCCCGGGGGGGCCAATGAGCAGTTCTTC.

This clonotype has a handful of counts. V gene TRBV20-1 combines with J gene TRBJ2-2; D may be TRBD2 (5 bases). This CDR3 contains 14 residues. The ends were cut back, 4 bases at V and 3 bases at J, with 12 bases in the middle. Germline loops: CDR1 DFQATT, CDR2 SNEGSKA (reference sequence). The CDR3 coding sequence is TGCAGTGCTAATAGAGGGATCGACACCGGGGAGCTGTTTTTT. Protein product: CSANRGIDTGELFF.

This rearrangement joins TRBV18 to TRBJ1-1; D not resolved. From germline, CDR1 is KGHSH and CDR2 LQKENI. The V gene lost 0 bases and the J gene lost 3 bases, with 8 bases spanning the gap. The CDR3 extends over 14 amino acids. The CDR3 is CASSPPALYTEAFF. The CDR3 coding sequence is TGTGCCAGCTCACCACCCGCCCTTTACACTGAAGCTTTCTTT.

This clonotype occurred a few times. The chain is built from TRBV20-1 and TRBJ2-3; 10 nucleotides align to TRBD1. The CDR3 length is 15 residues. With V trimmed by 5 bases and J by 6 bases, 11 bases remained unmatched. Germline loops: CDR1 DFQATT, CDR2 SNEGSKA (reference sequence). This CDR3 is CSAGSQDRGEDTQYF. The CDR3 region has the DNA TGCAGTGCTGGGAGCCAGGACAGGGGGGAGGATACGCAGTATTTT.

This clonotype was seen a handful of times. The chain uses TRBV20-1 and TRBJ2-1; D is perhaps TRBD2 (5 bases). The CDR3 runs 12 residues. V lost 6 bases and J lost 6, with 12 bases in between. Per the germline V gene, CDR1 is DFQATT and CDR2 is SNEGSKA (reference sequence). This chain's CDR3 is CSALAIANEQFF. The CDR3 DNA sequence: TGCAGTGCCCTAGCTATTGCCAATGAGCAGTTCTTC.

Only a few counts were recorded for this clonotype. The genes are TRBV20-1 and TRBJ2-6; D may match TRBD1 or TRBD2 (5 bases each). With 5 bases removed from V and 0 bases from J, the gap between germline ends came to 11 bases. Germline V gives CDR1 DFQATT, CDR2 SNEGSKA (reference sequence). CDR3 length equals 15 residues. CDR3 coding DNA: TGCAGTGCTCCAGGGAGCCCCTCTGGGGCCAACGTCCTGACTTTC. Amino acid sequence: CSAPGSPSGANVLTF.

V gene TRBV28 combines with J gene TRBJ2-5; 8 bases are shared with TRBD2. The germline V gene has CDR1 MDHEN and CDR2 SYDVKM. The CDR3 is 16 amino acids. V trimming: 1 base; J trimming: 5 bases; junction bases outside the gene matches: 9. The CDR3 region is CASSLYSGDVEETQYF. The CDR3 bases are TGTGCCAGCAGTTTATATAGCGGGGACGTTGAGGAGACCCAGTACTTC.

This clonotype was detected ten times or more. The rearrangement joins TRBV7-7 to TRBJ2-2; D is unresolved. Trimming removed 5 bases at V and 0 bases at J, with 10 bases between. This CDR3 spans 15 amino acids. In germline, CDR1 is SSHAT, CDR2 FNYEAQ (reference sequence). This CDR3 reads CASSPSTTNTGELFF. Here the CDR3 DNA reads TGTGCCAGCAGCCCGTCAACCACGAACACCGGGGAGCTGTTTTTT.

There are a few counts of this clonotype. The rearrangement uses TRBV12-3 or TRBV12-4 and TRBJ2-1; D call uncertain. This CDR3 contains 14 residues. Trimming stripped 2 bases from V and 7 bases from J, with 12 bases between. The CDR3 nucleotides read TGTGCCAGCAGTTTAATCGATGTGGGAAATGAGCAGTTCTTC. This translates into CASSLIDVGNEQFF.

At least ten counts were recorded for this clonotype. The rearrangement uses TRBV4-1 and TRBJ2-2; D gene ambiguous. Germline-derived CDR1 and CDR2 are MGHRA and YSYEKL. The CDR3 sequence is 13 residues long. Trimming cost V 1 base and J 6 bases, with 6 bases left between them. CDR3 sequence (DNA): TGCGCCAGCAGCCAAGGGACGGCCGGGGAGCTGTTTTTT. This translates into CASSQGTAGELFF.

This clonotype was detected a few times. The chain combines TRBV12-3 or TRBV12-4 with TRBJ1-2; tentative D call: TRBD1 (6 bases). The CDR3 is 13 residues long. Trimming cost V 6 bases and J 8 bases, with 16 bases left between them. The CDR3 protein is CASSVTGMEGYTF. As DNA, the CDR3 is TGTGCCAGCAGCGTAACAGGGATGGAGGGCTACACCTTC.

This clonotype was seen a handful of times. The chain combines TRBV11-2 with TRBJ2-1; 13 bases are a match to TRBD2. J lost 3 bases, V lost 2 bases, and 10 bases had no gene match. The CDR3 contains 19 residues. Germline V gene sequence: CDR1 SGHAT, CDR2 FQNNGV. CDR3 region: CASSLNIYGLAGDYNEQFF. As DNA, the CDR3 is TGTGCCAGCAGCTTAAATATATACGGACTAGCGGGAGACTACAATGAGCAGTTCTTC. Variable domain in full (rest from reference TRBV11-2 and TRBJ2-1): EAGVAQSPRYKIIEKRQSVAFWCNPISGHATLYWYQQILGQGPKLLIQFQNNGVVDDSQLPKDRFSAERLKGVDSTLKIQPAKLEDSAVYLCASSLNIYGLAGDYNEQFFGPGTRLTVL.

This chain's CDR3 is CASSYSKVTEQYV. The DNA for the CDR3 is TGTGCCAGCAGTTACTCGAAGGTAACCGAGCAGTACGTC. The gene calls are TRBV6-6 and TRBJ2-7, with D unclear. The CDR3 consists of 13 residues. Trimming pared 0 bases from V and 6 bases from J, leaving 9 bases between. Germline CDR1 MNHNY, CDR2 SVGAGI (reference sequence).

The V and J genes are TRBV12-5 and TRBJ2-1, with D tentatively TRBD1 (6 bases). This CDR3 comprises 12 residues. Germline V gene sequence: CDR1 LGHNT, CDR2 FRNRAP. The CDR3: CATGFGLNEQFF. CDR3 nucleotides: TGTGCCACAGGGTTCGGTTTGAATGAGCAGTTCTTC.

V and J are TRBV4-2 and TRBJ2-7; D unresolved. The germline CDR1 and CDR2 sequences are LGHNA and YNFKEQ. The germline V and J ends were trimmed by 0 bases and 4 bases, with 10 bases remaining between them. CDR3 length equals 14 residues. In nucleotides, the CDR3 is TGTGCCAGCAGCCAAGAACTGGGCTCGTACGAGCAGTACGTC. Residues: CASSQELGSYEQYV.

This clonotype was observed many times. The CDR3, as DNA: TGCAGCGTGAACGGCGGCGGGAACACTGAAGCTTTCTTT. Residues: CSVNGGGNTEAFF. The chain joins TRBV29-1 to TRBJ1-1; D gene ambiguous. This CDR3 has 13 residues. Germline V lookup: CDR1 SQVTM, CDR2 ANQGSEA. Deletions cut 6 bases from V and 1 base from J, with 12 bases between.